This entry is about one T cell receptor beta chain. Its antigen is not yet known. No per-base quality is available; no much larger clone lies one base away. TCRbeta CDR3 regions were amplified from genomic DNA using the immunoSEQ Assay, a bias-controlled multiplex PCR. The study's own analysis went as follows. The number of nucleated cells in each sample was estimated from the amplification of reference gene primers within the assay. To quantify the absolute abundance of each unique TCRbeta CDR3 rearrangement, sequence reads were collapsed and filtered. For each sample, productive Simpson clonality was calculated by taking the square root of Simpson's diversity index across productive rearrangements. The table comes from immuneACCESS by way of TCRdb, which keeps in-frame sequences with V and J called. Part of the clones is missing from these tables; in studies checked, under half for an unresolved V gene and the rest for unknown reasons. V and J calls and clone size are given by that table; D and trimming were obtained from the DNA. For this sample there are 140,000 to 150,000 clones; nearly 85% appear just once. The ten largest account for over 35% of the sample.

Each collaborating institution followed its own protocols to collect whole blood in K2EDTA tubes. Collaborator samples were shipped for TCRbeta analysis as frozen whole blood, isolated PBMCs, or DNA extracted from either sample type. The germline V gene provides CDR1 ENHRY and CDR2 SYGVKD. The junction shows trimming of 7 bases on V and 1 base on J, plus 11 bases between the germline ends. Its CDR3 holds 13 amino acids, cysteine through phenylalanine. Just the 39-base CDR3 DNA is kept, in frame starting at base 1. These data come from a study of blood T cell repertoires in COVID-19 (TCRdb year 2020). Concerning the study at large: Samples covering the acute and convalescent phases of COVID-19 were provided by collaborators in the United States, Italy and Spain. The prospective study material was composed of cDNA or gDNA derived from T cells, B-cell-depleted T cells, or PBMCs. Subjects who had been exposed to COVID-19, were actively infected with it, or had recovered from it provided the deeply sampled blood TCRbeta repertoires that made up the dataset. The repertoires were made available in a free public database intended to serve as a resource for research on the immune response to SARS-CoV-2. The samples were drawn from two sources: the first 160 participants of the ongoing ImmuneRACE study, and 1,000 to 1,500 subjects contributed by 6 global collaborators. Sample metadata almost always included a de-identified subject ID, COVID-19 status, age in years and sex. HLA class I and class II types, where available, came from metadata supplied by the sample provider rather than from assay-based typing. Findings and caveats that apply to the study as a whole: How much clinical and demographic metadata was included differed by source and by participant, and the metadata was provided uncurated.

The receptor chain draws on TRBV10-3 and TRBJ2-7; the D gene cannot be resolved reliably. Sequences were obtained from peripheral blood. This clonotype originated in a human donor in a cohort sampled during active COVID-19. The nucleotides are TGTGCCATCACTCCCTTCCCTTCCTACGAGCAGTACTTC. The resulting protein is CAITPFPSYEQYF.